This T cell receptor beta chain was recovered during a study of blood T cell repertoires in COVID-19. As for the study in general: Acute-phase and convalescent COVID-19 samples originated in the United States, Italy and Spain. Sources were T cells, B-cell-depleted T cells, or PBMCs; the material itself was cDNA or gDNA.

From germline, CDR1 is LNHDA and CDR2 SQIVND (reference sequence). V shed 5 bases and J 9 bases; nucleotides not matched to a gene: 5. The CDR3 totals 14 residues. Authors' data handling: Amplifying reference gene primers gave estimates of nucleated cell counts. Sequenced by immunoSEQ multiplex PCR; TCRdb stores in-frame clones only, minus some. The DNA gave D and trimming, while V, J and clone size come from that table. The table has about 140,000 clones, roughly 88% seen once. The rearrangement joins TRBV19 to TRBJ1-6; 9 nucleotides agree with TRBD1. The sample was peripheral blood. This clonotype was obtained from a man between 60 and 75 years old with active or convalescent COVID-19. This chain's CDR3 is CASSSQGAASPLHF. The DNA for the CDR3 is TGTGCCAGTAGTTCACAGGGGGCGGCTTCACCCCTCCACTTT.